This record looks at one T cell receptor (beta chain) sequence and its context. A Seattle source enrolled patients during active infection and followed them longitudinally. Method: immunoSEQ multiplex PCR; TCRdb's copy keeps in-frame clones and lacks some. The sample records 310,000 or so clones, about 88% being singletons. The sample is drawn from a study of blood T cell repertoires in COVID-19. The sequenced sample consisted of peripheral blood. The source is a woman aged 25 to 39 with COVID-19, enrolled during active disease.

CDR3 sequence reads: CASSEHGQGSSEQYF. The CDR3 bases are TGCGCCAGCAGTGAGCACGGACAGGGTTCGAGCGAGCAGTACTTC. The chain has TRBV10-1 and TRBJ2-7; TRBD1 matches 8 bases. CDR1 WNHNN and CDR2 SYGVQD come from the germline V gene (reference sequence). The CDR3 covers 15 residues. V was pared by 2 bases and J by 6 bases, with 9 bases of the junction left unmatched.